This TCR beta chain was identified in a study of beta chain features in type 1 diabetes. Findings and caveats of the study: Within patients, naive, central memory and Treg TCRB repertoires seemed more similar than within healthy donors. Moderately but significantly shorter TCRB CDR3s were found in Type 1 diabetes patients in all four CD4+ subsets.

J was trimmed by 4 bases and V by 6 bases; bases with no gene match: 6. The CDR3 spans 14 residues. Germline V gene data show CDR1 as LGHNT and CDR2 as FRNRAP. The table lists this clone with a few counts. Its antigen is unidentified. All of the isolated RNA was reverse transcribed, so expressed TCRB transcripts were sequenced. Sequencing was performed with immunoSEQ multiplex PCR; in TCRdb, only in-frame clones are kept and a portion is missing. Here the sample spans 120,000 to 150,000 clones, about 10% being singletons. The chain recombines TRBV12-5 with TRBJ2-5; 9 nucleotides align to TRBD1. The sequencing sample was made of naive CD4+ T cells from blood. The receptor's source is a man aged 18 to 29 in good health. The chain's CDR3 is CASGPSTGGETQYF. CDR3 DNA sequence: TGTGCTAGTGGGCCGTCGACAGGGGGAGAGACCCAGTACTTC.